Listed here is a single T cell receptor (beta chain). The data derive from a study of blood T cell repertoires in COVID-19. Overall study: From the United States, Italy and Spain came samples of acute and convalescent COVID-19. Sample material is recorded as cDNA or gDNA derived from T cells, B-cell-depleted T cells, or PBMCs.

Authors' data handling: Estimation of nucleated cell counts was performed using reference gene primer amplification. Sequencing was performed with immunoSEQ multiplex PCR; in TCRdb, only in-frame clones are kept and a portion is missing. V and J calls and clone size are those listed in that table; D and trimming were worked out from the DNA. The sample includes 25,000 to 35,000 clones, around 80% of them seen just once. The germline V gene has CDR1 SNHLY and CDR2 FYNNEI. CDR3 length: 14 residues. V lost 6 bases and J 4 bases, leaving 12 bases between the germline ends. The receptor's source is a woman in her 70s with acute or convalescent COVID-19. The sample taken for sequencing was peripheral blood. This rearrangement joins TRBV2 to TRBJ1-4; D may be TRBD1 (6 bases). The CDR3 spells CASRTGTLNEKLFF. CDR3 nucleotides: TGTGCCAGCAGGACAGGCACCCTTAATGAAAAACTGTTTTTT.